A selection of T cell receptor beta chains follows, all from one sample in a study of cytomegalovirus exposure and HLA in healthy donors. The protocol was immunoSEQ multiplex PCR, while the TCRdb copy is restricted to in-frame clones and leaves out a portion. The table has 60,000 to 90,000 clones, 65% to 70% seen once. Material: PBMCs. All receptors derive from a man aged 40-49 years in good health and CMV-seropositive. Each CDR3 is given without its conserved first and last residue. The size field is filled for only some rows; it gives once, few, many or a size class.

size: .
V: TRBV11-1
CDR3: ASSHASNQPQH

size: .
V: TRBV5-6
CDR3: ASSLGMEGSQPQH

size: .
V: TRBV5-1
CDR3: ASSLNSGSSYNEQF

size: .
V: TRBV30
CDR3: AWSVDGGVSEKLF

size: .
V: TRBV7-6
CDR3: ASSLEDNSGNTIY

size: few
V: TRBV18
CDR3: ASSPRGGAHTLMNTEAF

size: .
V: TRBV16
CDR3: ASSQFGDTYEKLF

size: .
V: TRBV6-5
CDR3: ASSSWGERKNIQY

size: .
V: TRBV6-1
CDR3: ASSEPSGVTDTQY

size: .
V: TRBV5-1
CDR3: ASRRQVLTNEKLF

size: .
V: TRBV11-3
CDR3: ASSLGREGTYEQY

size: .
V: TRBV6-5
CDR3: ASRPTGNRDNEQF

size: .
V: TRBV5-1
CDR3: ASSWDRSQETQY

size: .
V: TRBV7-9
CDR3: ASSRSGSTDTQY

size: few
V: TRBV28
CDR3: ASSLKGSETQY

size: once
V: TRBV9
CDR3: ASSVDGGPLGTQY

size: .
V: TRBV28
CDR3: ASSLISQKLF

size: few
V: TRBV5-1
CDR3: ASSRGGTGAEQY

size: .
V: TRBV27
CDR3: ASSLQGGNTEAF

size: .
V: TRBV2
CDR3: ASISFRPGEAF

size: few
V: TRBV7-2
CDR3: ASSPTRGMNTEAF

size: few
V: TRBV7-9
CDR3: ASSPYRGPYGYT

size: few
V: TRBV4-2
CDR3: ASSQYTGPTEAF

size: .
V: TRBV7-2
CDR3: ASSSQPGESLF

size: .
V: TRBV5-1
CDR3: ASSSPGYQGYT

size: .
V: TRBV2
CDR3: ASMNSPQETQY

size: .
V: TRBV9
CDR3: ASSAAQGYEQY

size: few
V: TRBV19
CDR3: ASSFQGLNTEAF

size: once
V: TRBV6-1
CDR3: ASRPDLAYEQY

size: .
V: TRBV18
CDR3: ASSPGSGTGGRGNQPQH

size: once
V: TRBV2
CDR3: ASTAGTGINQPQH

size: .
V: TRBV28
CDR3: ASSAPGEKILF

size: .
V: TRBV2
CDR3: ASSEGGQGYGYT

size: .
V: TRBV2
CDR3: ASSEGLAGFTYEQY

size: .
V: TRBV2
CDR3: ASSEVAQETQY

size: .
V: TRBV9
CDR3: ASSVVGGGGTEAF

size: .
V: TRBV19
CDR3: ASSIAGQETQY

size: once
V: TRBV9
CDR3: ASSVVTNYGYT

size: .
V: TRBV18
CDR3: ASSFSAGARDEAF

size: .
V: TRBV6-5
CDR3: ASSYGGNEQF

size: .
V: TRBV5-6
CDR3: ASSLRGGMWNEQF

size: few
V: TRBV6-5
CDR3: ASKKERGNQPQH

size: .
V: TRBV10-3
CDR3: AISKGLAGGLVTDTQY

size: .
V: TRBV10-3
CDR3: AIRPQGASEKLF

size: few
V: TRBV4-1
CDR3: ASSQTDRVSEKLF

size: .
V: TRBV6-5
CDR3: ASTGGAFNSPLH

size: .
V: TRBV7-9
CDR3: ASSRDSLGAEAF

size: .
V: TRBV5-6
CDR3: ASSRPGVGEKLF

size: .
V: TRBV6-1
CDR3: ASKGQGAGNTIY

size: .
V: TRBV28
CDR3: ASAGGRLKETQY

size: few
V: TRBV7-2
CDR3: ASSLQGNTEAF

size: .
V: TRBV30
CDR3: AWSLYTGNTEAF

size: .
V: TRBV5-4
CDR3: ASSLGVNTDTQY

size: few
V: TRBV30
CDR3: AWKLGRGGEKLF

size: few
V: TRBV10-1
CDR3: ASSESWRQASTDTQY

size: .
V: TRBV5-1
CDR3: ASSLGGLAMVNEQF

size: .
V: TRBV2
CDR3: ASIEGREQY